This T cell receptor beta chain was found in a study of shared clonotypes between healthy human individuals. Background on the study: CD4 naive cells filled three plates per donor, CD4 memory three, CD8 naive two and CD8 memory one. Study findings and constraints: Sharing across four donors was highest in naive CD4 (approximately 5%) and lowest in memory CD8 (around 0.4%). All-four-donor shared clonotypes had higher generation probabilities than non-shared clonotypes did.

As defined, naive CD8 cells were CD45RO-negative and positively selected for CCR7, with terminally differentiated effector memory CD45RA+ cells excluded. Note on this clone: Its antigen is as yet unknown.

V lost 0 bases and J 4 bases, leaving 13 bases between the germline ends. The CDR3 extends over 14 amino acids. Germline CDR1 and CDR2: GTSNPN and SVGIG (reference sequence). Data came from immunoSEQ multiplex PCR; TCRdb stores just in-frame clones and leaves some out. In the table there are 1.5 million to 2.5 million clones, approximately 95% of which are singletons. The V call is TRBV30, the J call TRBJ2-7, with unresolved D. This receptor was taken from a man between 18 and 29 years old in good health. The sequenced material came from naive CD8+ T cells sorted from blood. The DNA of the CDR3 is TGTGCCTGGAGTGTGGGTTTTGGTGAATACGAGCAGTACTTC. Protein product: CAWSVGFGEYEQYF.